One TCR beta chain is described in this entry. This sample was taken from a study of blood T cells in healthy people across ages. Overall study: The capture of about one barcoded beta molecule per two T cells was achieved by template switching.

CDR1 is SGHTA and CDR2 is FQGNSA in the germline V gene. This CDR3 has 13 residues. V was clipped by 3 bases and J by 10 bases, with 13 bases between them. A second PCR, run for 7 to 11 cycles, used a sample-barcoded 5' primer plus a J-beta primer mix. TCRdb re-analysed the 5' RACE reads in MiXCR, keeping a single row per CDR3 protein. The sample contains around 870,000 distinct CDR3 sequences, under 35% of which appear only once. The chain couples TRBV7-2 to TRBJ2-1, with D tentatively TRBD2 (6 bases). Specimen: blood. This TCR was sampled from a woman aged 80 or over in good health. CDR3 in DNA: TGTGCCAGCAGCTTTGGCGGGGTACGAGAGCAGTTCTTC. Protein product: CASSFGGVREQFF.